What follows are 14 T cell receptor beta chains derived from one specimen sequenced in a study of T-cell memory formation after mild COVID-19. MiXCR, run by TCRdb on the 5' RACE reads, gives a single entry per CDR3 protein. The sample shows roughly 80,000 distinct CDR3 sequences, approximately 15% of them seen only once. The sample was PBMCs or a T cell subset sorted from them (not recorded which). Receptors originate from an adult woman who had mild COVID-19 (a few samples of this study predate the infection). Cell type and time point are not known.

This clonotype occurred a few times. This chain links TRBV5-4 with TRBJ2-3; D not resolved. The V and J ends lost 2 bases and 0 bases respectively, with 16 bases between them. Germline V CDR1 and CDR2: SGHNT, YYREEE (reference sequence). CDR3 length equals 17 residues. CDR3 residues: CASSFGPNPASTDTQYF. CDR3 sequence (DNA): TGTGCCAGCAGCTTTGGTCCAAACCCTGCTAGCACAGATACGCAGTATTTT.

This chain links TRBV7-9 with TRBJ2-1; 7 positions match TRBD1. Trimming at V came to 1 base and at J to 9 bases, leaving 9 bases not matched to a gene. Per germline, CDR1 SEHNR and CDR2 FQNEAQ (reference sequence). The CDR3 has 15 residues. CDR3 in amino acids: CASSLDRGLGGEQFF. In nucleotides, the CDR3 is TGTGCCAGCAGCTTAGATAGGGGGCTAGGTGGTGAGCAGTTCTTC.

The chain links TRBV11-2 to TRBJ2-7; 10 nucleotides agree with TRBD2. Germline CDR1 reads SGHAT; CDR2 reads FQNNGV. The CDR3 is 16 residues long. V shed 6 bases, J shed 0 bases, and the junction held 8 bases outside the gene matches. CDR3 nucleotides: TGTGCCAGCAGTCGAGCGACTAGCGGGCCCTCCTACGAGCAGTACTTC. This gives the protein CASSRATSGPSYEQYF.

The genes are TRBV5-1 and TRBJ2-1, with a possible D match to TRBD1 (6 bases). Looked up from germline, CDR1 is SGHRS and CDR2 is YFSETQ. V was clipped by 0 bases and J by 10 bases, with 14 bases between them. This CDR3 is built from 14 residues. The CDR3 nucleotides read TGCGCCAGCAGCTTGGAGACAGGACCTCAGGAGCAGTTCTTC. Amino acid sequence: CASSLETGPQEQFF.

The chain joins TRBV20-1 to TRBJ1-5; tentative D call: TRBD1 (6 bases). CDR1 DFQATT and CDR2 SNEGSKA come from the germline V gene (reference sequence). Trimming cost V 6 bases and J 11 bases, with 17 bases left between them. The CDR3 totals 12 residues. CDR3 in DNA: TGCAGTGCCAGGGACAACATCTTGGCCCAGCATTTT. It codes for CSARDNILAQHF.

This chain connects TRBV5-6 to TRBJ1-5; D not resolved. CDR1 SGHDT and CDR2 YYEEEE come from the germline V gene. The CDR3 loop spans 12 amino acids. Trimming removed 0 bases at V and 4 bases at J, with 2 bases between. In DNA form, the CDR3 reads TGTGCCAGCAGCTTGGAGAATCAGCCCCAGCATTTT. Translating gives CASSLENQPQHF.

This chain connects TRBV7-3 to TRBJ2-3, with 15 bases lining up with TRBD2. The ends lost 5 bases at V and 3 bases at J; junction bases unmatched: 12. The germline V gene encodes CDR1 SGHTA and CDR2 FQGTGA. This CDR3 region has 19 residues. CDR3 DNA sequence: TGTGCCAGCAGCCGCGGCGAGGGACTAGCGGGGGGTTCGACAGATACGCAGTATTTT. This sequence encodes CASSRGEGLAGGSTDTQYF.

The sample holds a few counts of this clonotype. This chain uses TRBV4-3 with TRBJ1-1; D gene uncertain. The ends were cut back, 1 base at V and 3 bases at J, with 9 bases in the middle. This CDR3 spans 14 amino acids. From germline, CDR1 is LGHNA and CDR2 YSLEER. The CDR3 loop is CASSQAFLDTEAFF. The DNA for the CDR3 is TGCGCCAGCAGCCAAGCCTTCTTGGACACTGAAGCTTTCTTT.

DNA of the CDR3: TGTGCCATCCGGGCTGAGCGGGGGGGCGGGACAGATACGCAGTATTTT. Translation gives CAIRAERGGGTDTQYF. V is TRBV10-3 and J is TRBJ2-3; TRBD2 agrees at 10 bases. With 8 bases clipped from V and 3 bases from J, the junction kept 11 bases outside the gene matches. Germline loops: CDR1 ENHRY, CDR2 SYGVKD. CDR3 size: 16 residues.

This sequence joins TRBV5-1 and TRBJ2-1; 8 bases align to TRBD2. Germline V CDR1 and CDR2: SGHRS, YFSETQ. This CDR3 region has 14 residues. Trimming took 1 base from V and 5 from J; bases not matched to a gene: 2. The CDR3 bases are TGCGCCAGCAGCTTGTCCGGGGGGGACAATGAGCAGTTCTTC. Encoded protein: CASSLSGGDNEQFF. The full variable domain, in which reference TRBV5-1 and TRBJ2-1 provide the parts outside the CDR3, is KAGVTQTPRYLIKTRGQQVTLSCSPISGHRSVSWYQQTPGQGLQFLFEYFSETQRNKGNFPGRFSGRQFSNSRSEMNVSTLELGDSALYLCASSLSGGDNEQFFGPGTRLTVL.

This clonotype was seen a handful of times. J is TRBJ2-3 and V is TRBV6-5; D uncertain. The CDR3 sequence is 14 residues long. From germline, CDR1 is MNHEY and CDR2 SVGAGI. V was shortened by 1 base and J by 2 bases, with 7 bases between the two germline ends. The CDR3 nucleotides are TGTGCCAGCAGTTACTTGGCGGACACAGATACGCAGTATTTT. Translation: CASSYLADTDTQYF.

This chain connects TRBV27 to TRBJ2-1; 10 bases fit TRBD2. Germline CDR1 and CDR2: MNHEY and SMNVEV (reference sequence). The CDR3 consists of 19 residues. V shed 4 bases and J 2 bases; nucleotides not matched to a gene: 14. The CDR3 nucleotides are TGTGCCAGCAGTTCGCAGTCCCCATGGACTAGCGGTACCTACAATGAGCAGTTCTTC. Protein: CASSSQSPWTSGTYNEQFF.

This clonotype has more than one count but fewer than ten. The chain couples TRBV6-5 to TRBJ2-5, with D possibly called TRBD1 or TRBD2 (6 bases each). The length of the CDR3 is 18 residues. Trimming removed 5 bases at V and 0 bases at J, with 22 bases between. Per the germline V gene, CDR1 is MNHEY and CDR2 is SVGAGI. The DNA for the CDR3 is TGTGCCAGCAGTCACTGGCGGTCACAAGGGGGGTACCAAGAGACCCAGTACTTC. Translated: CASSHWRSQGGYQETQYF.

This clonotype has just a few counts. V usage is TRBV6-4 and J usage is TRBJ1-6, with no clear D. CDR3 length equals 14 residues. Trimming removed 2 bases from V and 7 bases from J, with 9 bases in between. The germline CDR1 and CDR2 sequences are MRHNA and SNTAGT. This chain's CDR3 is CASSDRVGNSPLHF. CDR3 nucleotide sequence: TGTGCCAGCAGTGACAGGGTCGGCAATTCACCCCTCCACTTT.